This entry lists 16 T cell receptor beta chains sequenced from one sample in a study of OX40 agonist ivuxolimab in advanced cancers. TCRdb's copy holds only in-frame clones and misses some; the assay was immunoSEQ multiplex PCR. The sample contains 50,000 to 75,000 clones, 79% of which appear only once. Sequencing was performed on CD4+ or CD8+ T cells sorted from blood, taken in a trial of the OX40 agonist ivuxolimab. The receptor set was obtained from an adult with an advanced solid tumor such as melanoma, head and neck, liver or kidney cancer.

The gene calls are TRBV6-5 and TRBJ2-7; a weak D match, TRBD2 (5 bases). The CDR3 runs 14 residues. From germline, CDR1 is MNHEY and CDR2 SVGAGI. V was pared by 1 base and J by 4 bases, with 11 bases between. CDR3 in amino acids: CASSYLSPGYEQYF. In DNA, the CDR3 is TGTGCCAGCAGTTACTTGAGTCCGGGGTACGAGCAGTACTTC.

The rearrangement uses TRBV6-6 and TRBJ2-2; D remains ambiguous. The CDR3 sequence is 13 residues long. V lost 4 bases and J lost 2, with 5 bases in between. Germline V gives CDR1 MNHNY, CDR2 SVGAGI (reference sequence). The CDR3, as DNA: TGTGCCAGCAGTTCTTACAACACCGGGGAGCTGTTTTTT. Translation: CASSSYNTGELFF.

J is TRBJ2-1 and V is TRBV19, with 14 bases identical to TRBD2. From germline, CDR1 is LNHDA and CDR2 SQIVND (reference sequence). The CDR3 totals 16 residues. V dropped 5 bases and J dropped 10; count of bases not matched to a gene: 10. The CDR3 DNA reads TGTGCCAGTAGTTTGTCGACTAGCGGGGGGGCCGGGGAGCAGTTCTTC. Protein: CASSLSTSGGAGEQFF.

The chain links TRBV29-1 to TRBJ1-1, with a possible D match to TRBD1 (5 bases). Trimming took 5 bases from V and 3 from J, leaving 16 bases between them. Germline V CDR1 and CDR2: SQVTM, ANQGSEA. The CDR3 covers 14 residues. The CDR3 is CSVFRRGRYTEAFF. In DNA, the CDR3 is TGCAGCGTTTTCCGGAGGGGTCGTTACACTGAAGCTTTCTTT.

This clone was detected only a few times. The J gene is TRBJ2-7, the V gene TRBV5-6; TRBD2 agrees at 14 bases. This CDR3 has 15 residues. CDR1 and CDR2 (germline): SGHDT, YYEEEE. After removal of 4 bases from V and 1 base from J, the junction contained 1 base not matched to a gene. The CDR3 nucleotides are TGTGCCAGCAGCCGACTAGCGGGAGGGTCCTACGAGCAGTACTTC. It codes for CASSRLAGGSYEQYF. The full variable domain, its missing parts supplied by reference TRBV5-6 and TRBJ2-7, is DAGVTQSPTHLIKTRGQQVTLRCSPKSGHDTVSWYQQALGQGPQFIFQYYEEEERQRGNFPDRFSGHQFPNYSSELNVNALLLGDSALYLCASSRLAGGSYEQYFGPGTRLTVT.

The chain's CDR3 is CASTREPNEKLFF. The CDR3 bases are TGTGCCAGCACGAGGGAACCTAATGAAAAACTGTTTTTT. The rearrangement links TRBV5-8 to TRBJ1-4; no clear D gene. The CDR3 runs 13 residues. Germline V gives CDR1 SGHTS, CDR2 YDEGEE. V dropped 6 bases and J dropped 3 bases, with 9 bases sitting between them.

The genes are TRBV28 and TRBJ1-1, with TRBD1 as a possible D gene (6 bases). The CDR3 has 13 residues. Germline CDR1 MDHEN, CDR2 SYDVKM. With 7 bases removed from V and 1 base from J, the gap between germline ends came to 10 bases. DNA of the CDR3: TGTGCCAGCACAAACAGGGAGAACACTGAAGCTTTCTTT. This translates into CASTNRENTEAFF.

The chain uses TRBV19 and TRBJ2-1; TRBD2 might be the D (5 bases). The CDR3 spans 15 residues. Per germline, CDR1 LNHDA and CDR2 SQIVND (reference sequence). Trimming took 4 bases from V and 3 from J, leaving 13 bases between them. CDR3 in amino acids: CASSTPSGVYNEQFF. The CDR3 coding sequence is TGTGCCAGTAGTACCCCGTCCGGGGTCTACAATGAGCAGTTCTTC. The full variable domain, in which reference TRBV19 and TRBJ2-1 provide the parts outside the CDR3, is DGGITQSPKYLFRKEGQNVTLSCEQNLNHDAMYWYRQDPGQGLRLIYYSQIVNDFQKGDIAEGYSVSREKKESFPLTVTSAQKNPTAFYLCASSTPSGVYNEQFFGPGTRLTVL.

This clone was seen once. The chain combines TRBV30 with TRBJ2-7, with 8 bases aligning to TRBD1. Trimming cost V 5 bases and J 3 bases; bases outside gene matches: 6. Per the germline V gene, CDR1 is GTSNPN and CDR2 is SVGIG (reference sequence). The CDR3 spans 13 residues. In DNA, the CDR3 is TGTGCCTGGTCAACCGGGACAGGCTACGAGCAGTACTTC. Its translation is CAWSTGTGYEQYF.

The CDR3 sequence: CASSIQAGGLSYNEQFF. DNA of the CDR3: TGTGCCAGTAGTATACAAGCGGGGGGTCTCTCCTACAATGAGCAGTTCTTC. V gene TRBV19 combines with J gene TRBJ2-1, with 9 positions matching TRBD2. J gave up 0 bases and V 2 bases, and 5 bases lay outside the gene matches. The CDR3 covers 17 residues. Germline V gene lookup returns CDR1 LNHDA and CDR2 SQIVND (reference sequence).

This sequence joins TRBV19 and TRBJ1-5; D gene unclear. There are 14 residues in the CDR3. Trimming stripped 4 bases from V and 4 bases from J, with 11 bases between. Germline V gene sequence: CDR1 LNHDA, CDR2 SQIVND (reference sequence). CDR3 in DNA: TGTGCCAGTAGTACGGCAGTGCTTAATCAGCCCCAGCATTTT. It specifies CASSTAVLNQPQHF.

This clone has more than one count but fewer than ten. The V gene is TRBV2, the J gene TRBJ1-5; D is unresolved. CDR1 and CDR2 from the germline V gene are SNHLY and FYNNEI. The germline V and J ends were trimmed by 4 bases and 0 bases, with 10 bases remaining between them. The CDR3 is 15 amino acids. The CDR3 nucleotides read TGTGCCAGCAGTGCGAGAGGGTATAGCAATCAGCCCCAGCATTTT. Protein sequence: CASSARGYSNQPQHF.

On this clone itself: A junction boundary mismatches the germline segment, possibly from a read error. The chain is built from TRBV6-5 and TRBJ2-7; 9 nucleotides match TRBD2. CDR1 is MNHEY, CDR2 SVGAGI, per germline. This CDR3 is built from 15 residues. CDR3 in DNA: TGTGCCAGCAGAAGACTAGCGGAAAGCTCCTGCGAGCAGTACTTC. Translating gives CASRRLAESSCEQYF.

The chain links TRBV5-4 to TRBJ2-1, with TRBD1 matching 8 bases. The ends lost 4 bases at V and 10 bases at J; junction bases unmatched: 13. The V gene's germline CDR1 is SGHNT and CDR2 YYREEE (reference sequence). The CDR3 is 15 amino acids. CDR3 region: CASSPGTGGRKEQFF. DNA of the CDR3: TGTGCCAGCAGCCCGGGAACAGGGGGGAGGAAGGAGCAGTTCTTC.

The V gene is TRBV5-1, the J gene TRBJ2-7; the D gene is possibly TRBD2 (6 bases). The CDR3 runs 15 residues. Germline V CDR1 and CDR2: SGHRS, YFSETQ. With 0 bases removed from V and 2 bases from J, the gap between germline ends came to 12 bases. CDR3 nucleotide sequence: TGCGCCAGCAGCTTGGCCGGGAGTCCCACCTACGAGCAGTACTTC. As protein: CASSLAGSPTYEQYF.

The chain is built from TRBV28 and TRBJ1-5; 7 bases line up with TRBD1. J gave up 3 bases and V 5 bases, and 4 bases lay outside the gene matches. This CDR3 is 14 amino acids long. Looked up from germline, CDR1 is MDHEN and CDR2 is SYDVKM. The CDR3 here is CASSRGLVNQPQHF. As DNA, the CDR3 is TGTGCCAGCAGTAGGGGGCTAGTCAATCAGCCCCAGCATTTT. Full variable domain (missing parts from reference TRBV28 and TRBJ1-5): DVKVTQSSRYLVKRTGEKVFLECVQDMDHENMFWYRQDPGLGLRLIYFSYDVKMKEKGDIPEGYSVSREKKERFSLILESASTNQTSMYLCASSRGLVNQPQHFGDGTRLSIL.